This entry concerns a single T cell receptor (beta chain). The antigen is undetermined. The data are from a study of T cell repertoires in cytomegalovirus infection. TCRdb reanalysed the reads using MiXCR and keeps one entry per CDR3 protein. The repertoire holds 250,000 to 300,000 distinct CDR3 sequences, with roughly 21% as singletons. CDR1 and CDR2 from the germline V gene are SEHNR and FQNEAQ (reference sequence). The CDR3 runs to 15 residues. The ends lost 7 bases at V and 0 bases at J; junction bases unmatched: 3. This receptor was obtained from a human donor in good health (CMV status not recorded). Some clones in this sample may be carry-over from other donors' samples. The gene calls are TRBV7-9 and TRBJ2-3, with 11 bases aligning to TRBD2. The sequencing here drew on cultured PBMCs, taken from culture after CMV antigen stimulation. CDR3 DNA: TGTGCCAGCACTGGGACTAGCGGTAGCACAGATACGCAGTATTTT. Amino acids: CASTGTSGSTDTQYF. Full variable domain (missing parts from reference TRBV7-9 and TRBJ2-3): DTGVSQNPRHKITKRGQNVTFRCDPISEHNRLYWYRQTLGQGPEFLTYFQNEAQLEKSRLLSDRFSAERPKGSFSTLEIQRTEQGDSAMYLCASTGTSGSTDTQYFGPGTRLTVL.